This passage covers 8 T cell receptor beta chains from one sample sequenced in a study of memory CD4+ T cells and cytomegalovirus serostatus. Sequenced by immunoSEQ multiplex PCR; TCRdb stores in-frame clones only, minus some. This sample yields some 87,000 clones, of which roughly 80% are seen a single time; 3.5% to 4% belongs to the top ten. Single viable CD3+CD4+CD8-CD45RO+ cells were sorted as the memory CD4+ T cells. Sequenced material: memory CD4+ T cells from blood. Receptor source: an adult in good health and CMV-seropositive.

J is TRBJ1-2 and V is TRBV7-2; D unclear. CDR1 is SGHTA and CDR2 is FQGNSA in the germline V gene. The V gene lost 5 bases and the J gene lost 4 bases, with 11 bases spanning the gap. CDR3 length equals 13 residues. In nucleotides, the CDR3 is TGTGCCAGCAGCATGGACGGACCCTATGGCTACACCTTC. As protein: CASSMDGPYGYTF. The whole variable domain, filled in from reference TRBV7-2 and TRBJ1-2, reads GAGVSQSPSNKVTEKGKDVELRCDPISGHTALYWYRQSLGQGLEFLIYFQGNSAPDKSGLPSDRFSAERTGGSVSTLTIQRTQQEDSAVYLCASSMDGPYGYTFGSGTRLTVV.

The chain couples TRBV29-1 to TRBJ2-3; D is perhaps TRBD1 or TRBD2 (6 bases each). This CDR3 contains 13 residues. The ends were cut back, 3 bases at V and 1 base at J, with 8 bases in the middle. The germline gives CDR1 SQVTM, CDR2 ANQGSEA. DNA of the CDR3: TGCAGCGTTGAGGGGGGCCGCACAGATACGCAGTATTTT. Residues: CSVEGGRTDTQYF.

The genes are TRBV19 and TRBJ2-5; 7 nucleotides match TRBD2. V shed 3 bases and J 2 bases; nucleotides not matched to a gene: 6. The CDR3 has 15 residues. From germline, CDR1 is LNHDA and CDR2 SQIVND (reference sequence). This chain's CDR3 is CASSMWGEGQETQYF. CDR3 in DNA: TGTGCCAGTAGTATGTGGGGGGAGGGGCAAGAGACCCAGTACTTC.

The chain recombines TRBV18 with TRBJ1-5; TRBD1 matches 8 bases. The CDR3 runs 17 residues. Trimming removed 3 bases from V and 3 bases from J; junction bases left unmatched: 10. CDR1 is KGHSH and CDR2 is LQKENI in the germline V gene. The DNA of the CDR3 is TGTGCCAGCTCACCGTATGGAGGACAGGGTGACAATCAGCCCCAGCATTTT. Translated, it gives CASSPYGGQGDNQPQHF.

The genes are TRBV11-3 and TRBJ1-1; D is perhaps TRBD1 (5 bases). Germline V CDR1 and CDR2: SGHNT, YENEEA. Trimming took off 4 bases at V and 1 base at J, with 10 bases between the two ends. The CDR3 is made up of 14 amino acids. The CDR3 loop is CASSWRGSNTEAFF. The CDR3 nucleotides read TGTGCCAGCAGCTGGCGGGGGTCGAACACTGAAGCTTTCTTT.

This rearrangement joins TRBV4-2 to TRBJ2-6; D assignment may be TRBD1 or TRBD2 (5 bases each). In germline, CDR1 is LGHNA, CDR2 YNFKEQ. The CDR3 sequence is 18 residues long. Trimming stripped 0 bases from V and 0 bases from J, with 12 bases between. CDR3 in DNA: TGTGCCAGCAGCCAAGAGTGGGGGTGGGACTCTGGGGCCAACGTCCTGACTTTC. Its protein is CASSQEWGWDSGANVLTF.

The chain uses TRBV6-6 and TRBJ1-3; D remains unclear. The V gene's germline CDR1 is MNHNY and CDR2 SVGAGI (reference sequence). V was shortened by 7 bases and J by 0 bases, with 4 bases between the two germline ends. The CDR3 runs to 12 residues. The CDR3 region is CASTNSGNTIYF. The CDR3 nucleotides read TGTGCCAGCACCAACTCTGGAAACACCATATATTTT.

V and J are TRBV5-1 and TRBJ2-2, with 9 bases aligning to TRBD2. The CDR3 runs to 16 residues. CDR1 SGHRS and CDR2 YFSETQ come from the germline V gene. The V gene end was trimmed by 3 bases and the J gene end by 4 bases; junction bases not matched to a gene: 7. The CDR3: CASSWGLAGSTGELFF. CDR3 bases: TGCGCCAGCAGCTGGGGACTAGCAGGAAGCACCGGGGAGCTGTTTTTT.